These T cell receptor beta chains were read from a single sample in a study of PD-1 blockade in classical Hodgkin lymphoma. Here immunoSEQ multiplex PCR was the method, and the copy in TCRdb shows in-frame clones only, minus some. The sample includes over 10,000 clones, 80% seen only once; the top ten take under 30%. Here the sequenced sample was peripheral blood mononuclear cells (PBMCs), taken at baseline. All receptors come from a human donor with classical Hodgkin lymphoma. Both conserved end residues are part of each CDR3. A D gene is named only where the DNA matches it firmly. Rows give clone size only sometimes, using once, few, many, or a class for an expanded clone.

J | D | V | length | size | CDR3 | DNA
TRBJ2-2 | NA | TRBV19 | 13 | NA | CASQGLSTGELFF | TGTGCCAGTCAGGGGTTGAGCACCGGGGAGCTGTTTTTT
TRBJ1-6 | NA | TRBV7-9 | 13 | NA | CASSFRGNSPLHF | TGTGCCAGCAGCTTCCGGGGAAATTCACCCCTCCACTTT
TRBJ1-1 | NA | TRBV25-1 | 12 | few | CASTNLGGEAFF | TGTGCCAGCACCAATCTGGGGGGTGAAGCTTTCTTT
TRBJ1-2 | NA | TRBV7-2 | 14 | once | CASSFDLGNYGYTF | TGTGCCAGCAGCTTCGATTTGGGGAACTATGGCTACACCTTC
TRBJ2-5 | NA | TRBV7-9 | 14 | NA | CASSLDGVEETQYF | TGTGCCAGCAGCTTAGACGGGGTCGAAGAGACCCAGTACTTC
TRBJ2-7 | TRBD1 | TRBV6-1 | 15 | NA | CASSEVPGQGGEQYF | TGTGCCAGCAGTGAAGTGCCGGGACAGGGGGGCGAGCAGTACTTC
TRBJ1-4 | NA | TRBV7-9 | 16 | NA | CASSSNRGRTNEKLFF | TGTGCCAGCAGCTCAAACAGAGGCAGGACTAATGAAAAACTGTTTTTT
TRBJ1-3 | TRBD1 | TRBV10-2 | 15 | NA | CASSQGQGTGNTIYF | TGCGCCAGCAGCCAGGGACAGGGGACTGGAAACACCATATATTTT
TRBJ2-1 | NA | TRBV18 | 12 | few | CASSPSGNEQFF | TGTGCCAGCTCACCCTCGGGTAATGAGCAGTTCTTC
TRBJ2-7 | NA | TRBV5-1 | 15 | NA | CASSLTVLSSYEQYF | TGCGCCAGCAGCTTAACTGTTCTAAGCTCCTACGAGCAGTACTTC
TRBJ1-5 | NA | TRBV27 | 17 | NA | CASSTRPAGGSNQPQHF | TGTGCCAGCAGTACACGACCCGCCGGAGGTAGCAATCAGCCCCAGCATTTT
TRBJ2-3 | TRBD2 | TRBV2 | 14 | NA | CASGRLAVADTQYF | TGTGCCAGCGGCCGCCTAGCGGTTGCAGATACGCAGTATTTT
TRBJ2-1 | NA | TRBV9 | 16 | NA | CASSVEWASPYNEQFF | TGTGCCAGCAGCGTAGAGTGGGCTAGCCCCTACAATGAGCAGTTCTTC
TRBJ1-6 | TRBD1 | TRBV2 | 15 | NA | CASSDRDRLNSPLHF | TGTGCCAGCAGCGACCGGGACAGGCTCAATTCACCCCTCCACTTT
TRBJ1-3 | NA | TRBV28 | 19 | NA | CASSLGRVGRRRSGNTIYF | TGTGCCAGCAGTTTGGGGAGGGTAGGACGTCGGAGGTCTGGAAACACCATATATTTT
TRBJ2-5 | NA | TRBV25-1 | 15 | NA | CASSEGGTSQETQYF | TGTGCCAGCAGTGAAGGTGGGACATCCCAAGAGACCCAGTACTTC
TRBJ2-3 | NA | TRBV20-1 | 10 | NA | CSARADTQYF | TGCAGTGCAAGGGCAGATACGCAGTATTTT
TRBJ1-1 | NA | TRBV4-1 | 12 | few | CASSRPGTEAFF | TGCGCCAGCAGCCGCCCAGGGACTGAAGCTTTCTTT
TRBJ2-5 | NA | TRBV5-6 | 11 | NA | CASRSGATQYF | TGTGCCAGCAGGTCCGGGGCGACCCAGTACTTC
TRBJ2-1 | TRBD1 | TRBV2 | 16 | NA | CASSPPAGTGVEEQFF | TGTGCCAGCAGTCCCCCCGCCGGGACAGGTGTTGAAGAGCAGTTCTTC
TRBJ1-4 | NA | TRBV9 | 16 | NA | CASSVGTAATNEKLFF | TGTGCCAGCAGCGTGGGTACAGCAGCAACTAATGAAAAACTGTTTTTT
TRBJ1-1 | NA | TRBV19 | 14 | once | CASIPGRWDTEAFF | TGTGCCAGTATTCCGGGACGGTGGGACACTGAAGCTTTCTTT
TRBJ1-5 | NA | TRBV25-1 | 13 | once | CASSGQREEPQHF | TGTGCCAGCAGTGGGCAGCGGGAGGAGCCCCAGCATTTT
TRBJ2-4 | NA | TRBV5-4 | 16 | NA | CASSLDPERAKNIQYF | TGTGCCAGCAGCTTGGATCCCGAGAGGGCCAAAAACATTCAGTACTTC
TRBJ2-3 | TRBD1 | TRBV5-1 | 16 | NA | CASSLARQGGADTQYF | TGCGCCAGCAGCTTGGCCCGACAGGGTGGGGCAGATACGCAGTATTTT
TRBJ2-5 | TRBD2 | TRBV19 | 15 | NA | CASTRRGGSLETQYF | TGTGCCAGTACTCGGCGGGGCGGGAGTTTGGAGACCCAGTACTTC
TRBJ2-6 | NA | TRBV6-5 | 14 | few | CASSRLGGANVLTF | TGTGCCAGCAGCCGTTTGGGTGGGGCCAACGTCCTGACTTTC
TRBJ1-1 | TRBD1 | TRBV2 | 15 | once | CASRDQGGMNTEAFF | TGTGCCAGCAGGGACCAGGGGGGGATGAACACTGAAGCTTTCTTT
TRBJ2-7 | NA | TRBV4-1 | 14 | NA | CASSQRTLTYEQYF | TGCGCCAGCAGCCAAAGGACACTCACCTACGAGCAGTACTTC
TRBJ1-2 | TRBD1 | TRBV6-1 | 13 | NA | CASSARDRVPANF | TGTGCCAGCAGTGCCCGGGACAGGGTTCCAGCGAACTTC
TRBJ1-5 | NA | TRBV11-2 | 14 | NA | CASSLGVSNQPQHF | TGTGCCAGCAGCTTAGGCGTCAGCAATCAGCCCCAGCATTTT
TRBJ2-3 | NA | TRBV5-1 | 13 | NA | CASSQTITDTQYF | TGCGCCAGCAGCCAGACCATTACAGATACGCAGTATTTT
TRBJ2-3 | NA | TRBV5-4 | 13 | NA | CASSLEGGVTQYF | TGTGCCAGCAGCTTGGAGGGGGGCGTTACGCAGTATTTT
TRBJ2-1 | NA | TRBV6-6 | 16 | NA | CASSYPLARDYNEQFF | TGTGCCAGCAGTTACCCATTAGCGAGAGACTACAATGAGCAGTTCTTC
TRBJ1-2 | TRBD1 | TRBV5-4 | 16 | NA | CASSGTGGNPYYGYTF | TGTGCCAGCAGCGGGACAGGGGGAAACCCATACTATGGCTACACCTTC
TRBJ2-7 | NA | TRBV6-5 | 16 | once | CASSYWDPEASYEQYF | TGTGCCAGCAGTTACTGGGACCCTGAGGCGTCCTACGAGCAGTACTTC
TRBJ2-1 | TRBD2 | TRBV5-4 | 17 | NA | CASSRGGVAGVYNEQFF | TGTGCCAGCAGCCGGGGCGGGGTAGCGGGAGTCTACAATGAGCAGTTCTTC
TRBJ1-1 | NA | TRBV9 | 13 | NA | CASSVGRAREAFF | TGTGCCAGCAGCGTAGGGCGGGCCCGAGAAGCTTTCTTT
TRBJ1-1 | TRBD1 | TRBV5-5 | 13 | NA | CASSLTGVTEAFF | TGTGCCAGCAGCTTGACAGGGGTCACTGAAGCTTTCTTT
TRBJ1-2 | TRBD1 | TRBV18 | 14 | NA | CASSSRTGLYGYTF | TGTGCCAGCTCATCGCGGACAGGGTTGTATGGCTACACCTTC
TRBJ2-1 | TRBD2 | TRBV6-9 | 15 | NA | CASSSSRQGGGEQFF | TGTGCCAGCAGTTCTTCCCGGCAGGGCGGGGGTGAGCAGTTCTTC
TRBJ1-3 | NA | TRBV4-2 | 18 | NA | CASSQDPKKGYSGNTIYF | TGTGCCAGCAGCCAAGATCCCAAGAAGGGATACTCTGGAAACACCATATATTTT
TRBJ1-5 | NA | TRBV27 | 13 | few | CASSLWVDQPQHF | TGTGCCAGCAGTTTATGGGTCGACCAGCCCCAGCATTTT
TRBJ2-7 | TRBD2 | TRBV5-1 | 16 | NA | CASSPPGLAGVWEQYF | TGCGCCAGCAGTCCACCGGGACTAGCGGGAGTATGGGAGCAGTACTTC
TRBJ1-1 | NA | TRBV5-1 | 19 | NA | CASSLARRTERDWDTEAFF | TGCGCCAGCAGCTTGGCCCGCAGGACAGAGAGAGATTGGGACACTGAAGCTTTCTTT
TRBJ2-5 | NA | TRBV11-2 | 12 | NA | CASSHLRGVKYF | TGTGCCAGCAGTCACCTCAGGGGGGTGAAGTACTTC
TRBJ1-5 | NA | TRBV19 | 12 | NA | CASRAQLEPQHF | TGTGCCAGCAGGGCCCAGCTGGAGCCCCAGCATTTT
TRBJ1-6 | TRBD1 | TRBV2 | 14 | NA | CASSWTGGASPLHF | TGTGCCAGCAGCTGGACAGGGGGCGCATCACCCCTCCACTTT
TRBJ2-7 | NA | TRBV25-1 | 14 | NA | CASSESGSSYEQYF | TGTGCCAGCAGTGAATCCGGGAGCTCCTACGAGCAGTACTTC
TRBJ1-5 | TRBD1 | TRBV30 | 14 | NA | CAWGTGASNQPQHF | TGTGCCTGGGGGACAGGGGCCAGCAATCAGCCCCAGCATTTT
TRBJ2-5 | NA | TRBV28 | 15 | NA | CASSLRLALIETQYF | TGTGCCAGCAGTTTAAGGCTAGCCCTGATAGAGACCCAGTACTTC
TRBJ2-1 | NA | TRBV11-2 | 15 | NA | CASSSLQGRESEQFF | TGTGCCAGCAGCTCCCTACAGGGAAGGGAGAGTGAGCAGTTCTTC
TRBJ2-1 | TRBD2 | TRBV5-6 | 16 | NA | CASSSGLAGGLVEQFF | TGTGCCAGCAGCTCTGGACTAGCGGGAGGTTTGGTTGAGCAGTTCTTC
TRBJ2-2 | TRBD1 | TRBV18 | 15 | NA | CASFPDRANTGELFF | TGTGCCAGCTTCCCGGACAGGGCGAACACCGGGGAGCTGTTTTTT
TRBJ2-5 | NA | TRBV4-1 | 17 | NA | CASSLTRDGGTQETQYF | TGCGCCAGCAGCCTGACCAGGGACGGAGGAACTCAAGAGACCCAGTACTTC